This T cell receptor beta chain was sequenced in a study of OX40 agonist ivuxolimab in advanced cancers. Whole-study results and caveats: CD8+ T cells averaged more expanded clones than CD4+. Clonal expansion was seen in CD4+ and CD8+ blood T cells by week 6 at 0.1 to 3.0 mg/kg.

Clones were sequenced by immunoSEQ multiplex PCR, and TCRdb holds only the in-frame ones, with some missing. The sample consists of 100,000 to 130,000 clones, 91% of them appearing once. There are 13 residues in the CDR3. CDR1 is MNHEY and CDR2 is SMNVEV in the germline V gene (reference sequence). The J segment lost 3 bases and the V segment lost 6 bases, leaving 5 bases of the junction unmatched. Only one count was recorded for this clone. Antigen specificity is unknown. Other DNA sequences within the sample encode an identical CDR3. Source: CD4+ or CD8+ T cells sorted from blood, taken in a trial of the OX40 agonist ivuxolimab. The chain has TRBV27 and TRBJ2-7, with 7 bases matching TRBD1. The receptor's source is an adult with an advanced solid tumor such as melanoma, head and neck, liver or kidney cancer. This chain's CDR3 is CASSLRDSYEQYF. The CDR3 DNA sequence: TGTGCCAGCAGCCTCCGGGACAGCTACGAGCAGTACTTC.